The text below deals with one T cell receptor (beta chain). The source of the sample is a study of shared clonotypes between healthy human individuals. The germline V gene has CDR1 ENHRY and CDR2 SYGVKD. Trimming removed 5 bases from V and 2 bases from J; junction bases left unmatched: 5. The CDR3 sequence is 15 residues long. Clones were sequenced by immunoSEQ multiplex PCR, and TCRdb holds only the in-frame ones, with some missing. Of about 1 million clones detected, roughly 80% appear once; the ten largest clones hold 1.4%. Material: memory CD4+ T cells sorted from blood. The subset here: CD45RA-negative fraction. V is TRBV10-3 and J is TRBJ2-2; TRBD2 matches 7 bases. This TCR came from a man between 18 and 35 years old in good health. CDR3 sequence reads: CAISSGTTNTGELFF. DNA of the CDR3: TGTGCCATCAGTAGCGGGACCACTAACACCGGGGAGCTGTTTTTT.